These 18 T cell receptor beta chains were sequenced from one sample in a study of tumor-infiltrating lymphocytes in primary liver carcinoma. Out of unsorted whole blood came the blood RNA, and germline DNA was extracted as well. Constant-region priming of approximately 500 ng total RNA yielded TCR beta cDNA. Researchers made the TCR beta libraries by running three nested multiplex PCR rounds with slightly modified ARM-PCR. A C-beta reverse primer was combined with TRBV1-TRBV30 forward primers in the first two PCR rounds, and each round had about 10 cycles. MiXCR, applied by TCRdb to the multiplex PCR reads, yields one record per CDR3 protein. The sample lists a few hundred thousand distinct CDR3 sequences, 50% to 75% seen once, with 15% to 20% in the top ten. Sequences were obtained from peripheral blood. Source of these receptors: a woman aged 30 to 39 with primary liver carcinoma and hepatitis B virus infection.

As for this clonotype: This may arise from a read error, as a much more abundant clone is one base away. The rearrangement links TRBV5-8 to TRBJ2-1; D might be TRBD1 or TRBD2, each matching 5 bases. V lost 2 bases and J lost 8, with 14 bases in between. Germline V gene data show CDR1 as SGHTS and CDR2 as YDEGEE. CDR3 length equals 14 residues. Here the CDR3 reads CASSFVRRDDEQFF. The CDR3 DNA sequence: TGTGCCAGCAGCTTTGTGAGACGGGACGATGAGCAGTTCTTC. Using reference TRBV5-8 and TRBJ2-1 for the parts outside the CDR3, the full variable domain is EAGVTQSPTHLIKTRGQQATLRCSPISGHTSVYWYQQALGLGLQFLLWYDEGEERNRGNFPPRFSGRQFPNYSSELNVNALELEDSALYLCASSFVRRDDEQFFGPGTRLTVL.

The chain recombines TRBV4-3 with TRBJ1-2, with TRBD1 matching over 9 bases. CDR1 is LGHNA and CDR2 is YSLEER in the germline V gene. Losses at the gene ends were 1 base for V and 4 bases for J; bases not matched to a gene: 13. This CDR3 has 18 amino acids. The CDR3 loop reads CASSQGTGGSPLGYGYTF. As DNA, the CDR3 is TGCGCCAGCAGCCAAGGAACAGGGGGCTCTCCTCTAGGCTATGGCTACACCTTC.

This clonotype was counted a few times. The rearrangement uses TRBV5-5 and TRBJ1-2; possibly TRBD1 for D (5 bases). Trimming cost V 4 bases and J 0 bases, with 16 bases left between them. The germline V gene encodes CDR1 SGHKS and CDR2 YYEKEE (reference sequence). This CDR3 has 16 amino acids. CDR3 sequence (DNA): TGTGCCAGCAGCCCTAGCGGGGGAGTACCTAACTATGGCTACACCTTC. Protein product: CASSPSGGVPNYGYTF.

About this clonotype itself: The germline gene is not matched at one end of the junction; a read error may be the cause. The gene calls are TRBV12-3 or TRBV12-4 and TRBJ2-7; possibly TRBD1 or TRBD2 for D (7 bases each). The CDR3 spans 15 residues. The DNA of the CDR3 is TGTGTCAGCACCGAGACAGGGACTAACTCCTACGAGCAGTACTTC. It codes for CVSTETGTNSYEQYF.

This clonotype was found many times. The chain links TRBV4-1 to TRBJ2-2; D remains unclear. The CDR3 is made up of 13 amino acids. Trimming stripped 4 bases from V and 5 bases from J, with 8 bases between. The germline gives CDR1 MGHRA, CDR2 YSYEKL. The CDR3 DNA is TGCGCCAGCAGCCTCCCTACGACCGGGGAGCTGTTTTTT. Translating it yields CASSLPTTGELFF.

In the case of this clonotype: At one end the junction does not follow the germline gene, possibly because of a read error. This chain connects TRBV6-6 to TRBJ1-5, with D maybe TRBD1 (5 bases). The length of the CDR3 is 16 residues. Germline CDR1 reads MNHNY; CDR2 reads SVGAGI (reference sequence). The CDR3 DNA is TGTACCAGCAGTTACTCGGAGGGGAACAGCAATCAGCCCCAGCATTTT. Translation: CTSSYSEGNSNQPQHF.

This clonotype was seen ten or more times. DNA of the CDR3: TGTGCCAGCAGTCCTCGAAATGGGTTGAACACCGGGGAGCTGTTTTTT. This sequence encodes CASSPRNGLNTGELFF. The chain links TRBV12-3 or TRBV12-4 to TRBJ2-2; D not certain. This CDR3 is built from 16 residues. Trimming pared 5 bases from V and 1 base from J, leaving 14 bases between.

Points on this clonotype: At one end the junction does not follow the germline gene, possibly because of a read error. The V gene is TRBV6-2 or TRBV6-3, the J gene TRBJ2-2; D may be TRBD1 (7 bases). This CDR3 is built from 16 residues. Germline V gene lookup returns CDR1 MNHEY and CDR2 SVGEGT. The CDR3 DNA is TGTGCCAGCAGTTCGCTCCGACAGGGCGGGGCCGGGGAGCTGCTTTTT. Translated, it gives CASSSLRQGGAGELLF.

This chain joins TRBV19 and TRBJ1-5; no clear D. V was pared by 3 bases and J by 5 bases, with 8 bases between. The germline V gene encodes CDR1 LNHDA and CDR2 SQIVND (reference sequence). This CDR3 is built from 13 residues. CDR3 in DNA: TGTGCCAGTAGTATGAGGATGGATCAGCCCCAGCATTTT. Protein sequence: CASSMRMDQPQHF.

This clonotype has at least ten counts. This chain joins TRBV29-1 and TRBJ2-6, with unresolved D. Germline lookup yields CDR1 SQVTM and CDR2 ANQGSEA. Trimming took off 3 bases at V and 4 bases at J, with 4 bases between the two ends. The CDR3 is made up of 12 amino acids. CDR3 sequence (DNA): TGCAGCGTTGACCACGGGGCCAACGTCCTGACTTTC. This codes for CSVDHGANVLTF.

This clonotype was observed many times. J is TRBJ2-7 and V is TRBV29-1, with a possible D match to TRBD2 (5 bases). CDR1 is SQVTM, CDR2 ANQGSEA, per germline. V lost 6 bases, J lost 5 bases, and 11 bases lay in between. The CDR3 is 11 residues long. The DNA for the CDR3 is TGCAGCGTGCTTCGGGGTGACGAGCAGTACTTC. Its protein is CSVLRGDEQYF.

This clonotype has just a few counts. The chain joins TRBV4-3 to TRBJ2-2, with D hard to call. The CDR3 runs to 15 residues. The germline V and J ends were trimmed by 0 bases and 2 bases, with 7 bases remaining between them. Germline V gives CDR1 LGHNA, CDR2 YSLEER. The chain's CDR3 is CASSQDPANTGELFF. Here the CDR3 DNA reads TGCGCCAGCAGCCAAGATCCGGCTAACACCGGGGAGCTGTTTTTT.

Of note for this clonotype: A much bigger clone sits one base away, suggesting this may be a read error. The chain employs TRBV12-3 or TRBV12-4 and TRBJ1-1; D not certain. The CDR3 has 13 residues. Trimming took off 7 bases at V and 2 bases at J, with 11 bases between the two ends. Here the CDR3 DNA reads TGTGCCAGCAACATCACAGATAACACTGAAGCTTTCTTT. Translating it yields CASNITDNTEAFF.

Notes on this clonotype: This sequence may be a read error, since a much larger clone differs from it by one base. Written as DNA, the CDR3 is TGTGTCAGCAGTTACGCTGGTCAGCCCCAGCATTTT. It specifies CVSSYAGQPQHF. The rearrangement joins TRBV6-5 to TRBJ1-5; the D is unclear. Germline V lookup: CDR1 MNHEY, CDR2 SVGAGI. This CDR3 region has 12 residues.

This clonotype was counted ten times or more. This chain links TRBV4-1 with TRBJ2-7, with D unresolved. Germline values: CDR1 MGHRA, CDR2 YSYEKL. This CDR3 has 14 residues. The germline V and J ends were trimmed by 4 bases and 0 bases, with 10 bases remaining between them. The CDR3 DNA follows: TGCGCCAGCAGCCCACTAACCTCCTCCTACGAGCAGTACTTC. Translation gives CASSPLTSSYEQYF.

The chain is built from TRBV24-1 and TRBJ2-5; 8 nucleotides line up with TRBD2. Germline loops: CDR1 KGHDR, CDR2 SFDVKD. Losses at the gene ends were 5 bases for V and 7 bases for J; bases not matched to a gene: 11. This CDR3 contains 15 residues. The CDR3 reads CATSAPTGGGVTQYF. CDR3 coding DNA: TGTGCCACCAGTGCCCCCACGGGGGGGGGAGTGACCCAGTACTTC.

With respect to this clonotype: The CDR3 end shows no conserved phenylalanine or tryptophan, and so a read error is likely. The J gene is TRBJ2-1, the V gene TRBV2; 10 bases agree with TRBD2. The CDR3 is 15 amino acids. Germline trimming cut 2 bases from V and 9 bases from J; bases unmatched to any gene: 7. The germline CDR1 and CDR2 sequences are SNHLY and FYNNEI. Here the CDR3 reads CASSENLAGVAEQFS. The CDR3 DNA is TGTGCCAGCAGTGAAAACCTAGCGGGAGTCGCTGAGCAGTTCTCC.

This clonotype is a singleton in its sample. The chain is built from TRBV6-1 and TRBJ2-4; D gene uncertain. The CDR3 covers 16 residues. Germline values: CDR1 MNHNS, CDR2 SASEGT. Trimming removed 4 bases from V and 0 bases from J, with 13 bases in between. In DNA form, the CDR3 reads TGTGCCAGCAGTGGAACCGGAAGTGTAGCCAAAAACATTCAGTACTTC. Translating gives CASSGTGSVAKNIQYF.